A single T cell receptor (beta chain) is shown here with its context. This clone has a single count. Its antigen is not yet known. Base qualities are not at hand, and no much larger clone is one base apart. The intended sense of this specimen's time point label: baseline before first vaccination. Vaccinee samples came from UK trials COV001 and COV002, including a single-blind randomized controlled phase 2/3 trial of AZD1222 (ChAdOx1 nCoV-19) in healthy adults. Trial participant PBMC samples were collected at day 0 and day 28 after the second dose for TCRbeta chain sequencing. The CDR3 regions of human TCRbeta chains were analyzed by immunosequencing. The original methods were these. TCRs in the repertoires were matched against a reference library of SARS-CoV-2-specific TCRs that had been generated with the MIRA antigen-specificity platform. Breadth was defined as the fraction of unique TCRs that were SARS-CoV-2-associated. Depth was defined as the fraction of total T cells that were SARS-CoV-2-associated. Each spike-specific TCR was assigned to its reactive spike region and to a CD4 or CD8 class using the MIRA data. Log10-transformed breadth and depth values were compared by one-way ANOVA with Sidak's multiple comparisons tests. TCRdb took this table from immuneACCESS and kept in-frame rearrangements with V and J called. Such tables lack part of the clones; where checked against another copy, unresolved V genes explain under half of the gap, and the rest is unexplained. V, J and clone size reflect that table, while D and trimming were determined from the DNA. For this sample there are 130,000 or so clones; roughly 90% appear just once. Clones ranked in the top ten supply more than 2.5% of the sample.

The CDR3 contains 15 residues, cysteine and phenylalanine counted. Only the CDR3 part of the read is kept: 45 bases, read in frame from the first base. The germline V gene encodes CDR1 LGHNT and CDR2 FRNRAP. V lost 6 bases and J lost 4 bases, and the count of bases not matched to a germline gene is 9. The sample comes from a study of T cell responses to AZD1222 COVID-19 vaccine (dated by TCRdb to the early 2020s). Some background on the complete study: AZD1222 recipients whose second dose came at about 4 weeks and those whose second dose came at about 12 weeks were combined into one group, since spike-specific TCR depth and breadth did not differ between the two schedules. Trial participants were enrolled by age into 18-55, 56-69 and 70-plus year subgroups, with roughly 160, 29 and 62 TCR-sequenced participants respectively. TCR sequencing covered 233 trial participants: 200 to 220 given two doses of AZD1222 and 26 given two doses of MenACWY control vaccine.

Results the study describes overall, beyond this receptor: After two AZD1222 doses, both the breadth and the depth of spike-specific TCRs were significantly higher than at day 0 and than in MenACWY recipients. Epitopes outside the regions mutated in the B.1.351 and B.1.1.7 variants were reportedly recognized by nearly half of the unique spike-specific TCRs. Because no samples from the day 14 peak response were available, repertoires could be characterized only after the peak T cell response. Participants were mostly white British and included more females than males, and it was suggested by the authors that clonal diversity may have been underestimated. Vaccine-associated CD4 TCRs spanned the whole spike protein, with dominant responses in regions 160-218 and 743-854. Conclusions about previously exposed vaccinees were limited because only six AZD1222 recipients were SARS-CoV-2 seropositive at baseline. The 56-69-year group was small, and its depth increase did not reach significance, likely because of low power.

Specimen: peripheral blood, collected on day 0 of AZD1222 vaccination. The receptor's source is an adult in good health. The chain couples TRBV12-5 to TRBJ2-1, with 7 bases aligning to TRBD2. The CDR3 has the sequence CASGLPQGGYNEQFF. The DNA sequence reads TGTGCTAGTGGCCTGCCCCAGGGAGGGTACAATGAGCAGTTCTTC.